Below, one T cell receptor beta chain is given with its context. The data belong to a study of blood T cell repertoires in COVID-19. Looking at the study overall: Material from acute and convalescent COVID-19 was sourced from the United States, Italy and Spain.

V trimming: 8 bases; J trimming: 5 bases; junction bases outside the gene matches: 5. The CDR3 extends over 12 amino acids. CDR1 MNHEY and CDR2 SMNVEV come from the germline V gene (reference sequence). Profiling relied on immunoSEQ multiplex PCR, and the TCRdb table lists in-frame clones only, not all of them. The table lists some 58,000 clones, less than 95% of them singletons. The chain couples TRBV27 to TRBJ2-7; 8 nucleotides match TRBD2. This receptor was obtained from a man aged 40-49 years with acute or convalescent COVID-19. The sample was peripheral blood. The CDR3 sequence is CASRGLVDEQYF. CDR3 DNA: TGTGCCAGCCGGGGACTAGTTGACGAGCAGTACTTC.